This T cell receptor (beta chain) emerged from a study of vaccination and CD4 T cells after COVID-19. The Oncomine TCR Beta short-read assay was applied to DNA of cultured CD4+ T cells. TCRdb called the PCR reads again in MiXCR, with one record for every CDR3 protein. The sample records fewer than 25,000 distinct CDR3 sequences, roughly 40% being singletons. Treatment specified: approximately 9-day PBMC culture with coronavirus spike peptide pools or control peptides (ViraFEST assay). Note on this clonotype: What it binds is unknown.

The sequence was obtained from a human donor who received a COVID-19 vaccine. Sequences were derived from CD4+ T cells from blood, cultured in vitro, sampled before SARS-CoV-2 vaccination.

CDR3 DNA sequence: TGTGCCAGCAGTGGGACGGTCCAAGAGACCCAGTACTTC. This sequence encodes CASSGTVQETQYF. This chain links TRBV6-1 with TRBJ2-5; D ambiguous. The germline gives CDR1 MNHNS, CDR2 SASEGT. The germline V and J ends were trimmed by 4 bases and 1 base, with 7 bases remaining between them. The CDR3 covers 13 residues.